This T cell receptor (beta chain) appears in the sequencing data of a study of OX40 agonist ivuxolimab in advanced cancers. Study-level information: Six ivuxolimab dose levels, 0.01 to 10 mg/kg, were given intravenously every 2 weeks. The dose-escalation cohort had hepatocellular carcinoma, melanoma, renal cell or head and neck cancer.

V was pared by 10 bases and J by 7 bases, with 14 bases between. The CDR3 consists of 13 residues. Germline assignment: CDR1 ENHRY and CDR2 SYGVKD. Whole-study findings and limits: Both blood CD4+ and CD8+ T cells showed clonal growth by week 6 at 0.1 to 3.0 mg/kg. CD8+ T cells were the subset that, on average, had more expanded clones than CD4+.

Produced via immunoSEQ multiplex PCR; TCRdb's table is partial and in-frame only. Among about 20,000 clones listed, over 75% were seen once. To note about this clone: As yet, its antigen is unknown.

This receptor was identified in an adult with an advanced solid tumor such as melanoma, head and neck, liver or kidney cancer. The V and J genes are TRBV10-3 and TRBJ1-6; D gene ambiguous. Here the sequenced sample was CD4+ or CD8+ T cells sorted from blood, taken in a trial of the OX40 agonist ivuxolimab. The CDR3 coding sequence is TGTGCCAGCAGCCCCTCGTTAAATTCACCCCTCCACTTT. Translation gives CASSPSLNSPLHF.